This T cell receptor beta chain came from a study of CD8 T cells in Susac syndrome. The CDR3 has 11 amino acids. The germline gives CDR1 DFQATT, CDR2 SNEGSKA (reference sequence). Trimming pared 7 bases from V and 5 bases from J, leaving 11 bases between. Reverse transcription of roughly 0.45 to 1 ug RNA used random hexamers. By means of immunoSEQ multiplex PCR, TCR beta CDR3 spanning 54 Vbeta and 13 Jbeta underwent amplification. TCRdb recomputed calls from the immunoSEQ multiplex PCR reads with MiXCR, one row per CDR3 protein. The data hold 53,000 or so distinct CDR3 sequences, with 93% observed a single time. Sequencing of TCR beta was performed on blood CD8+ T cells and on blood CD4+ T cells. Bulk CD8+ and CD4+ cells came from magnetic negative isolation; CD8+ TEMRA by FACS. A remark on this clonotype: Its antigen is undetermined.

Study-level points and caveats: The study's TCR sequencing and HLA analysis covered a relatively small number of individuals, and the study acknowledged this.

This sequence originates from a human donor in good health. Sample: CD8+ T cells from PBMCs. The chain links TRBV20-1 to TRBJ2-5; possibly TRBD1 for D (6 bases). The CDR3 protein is CSVPQGETQYF. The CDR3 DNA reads TGCAGTGTTCCTCAGGGGGAGACCCAGTACTTC.